The T cell receptor beta chain described here comes from a study of Ad26.COV2.S vaccination and SARS-CoV-2 variants (dated by TCRdb to the early 2020s). Broadly, across the study: Donors in the vaccine arm were drawn from COV1001, a multicentre, randomized, double-blind, placebo-controlled phase I-IIa trial testing Ad26.COV2.S in healthy adults. Ad26.COV2.S was given intramuscularly at 5x10^10 or 1x10^11 viral particles, as a single shot or as two shots 56 days apart. TCRbeta repertoire sequencing served as the tool for gauging how specific and how broad the SARS-CoV-2-reactive T cell receptors were following Ad26.COV2.S vaccination. A total of 32 samples were included in the TCR-sequenced set, comprising 19 Ad26.COV2.S vaccine recipients, 5 placebo recipients and 8 SARS-CoV-2 convalescent individuals. Participants in the trial were split at random into five groups of five each, receiving low-dose or high-dose Ad26.COV2.S once or twice, or else placebo on both occasions. Blinding of investigators to trial group allocation was maintained during experiments and outcome assessment. What the study reported, not specific to this receptor: Substantial breadth of spike-specific CD8+ and CD4+ T cell responses was reported after vaccination. Ad26.COV2.S recipients had higher spike-specific TCR breadth than placebo recipients (P = 0.0014). According to the authors, total T cell responses may have been underestimated by the TCR breadth and depth analyses. Vaccine and placebo recipients had similar non-spike TCR breadth, a finding consistent with the vaccine containing only spike. The study lacked the statistical power to compare responses across vaccine doses or regimens.

This specimen's treatment or condition label, interpreted: roughly 18 received Ad26.COV2.S at low or high dose, single or two shots; roughly five received placebo; per-sample allocation not given. Repertoires of vaccine and placebo recipients were sequenced from samples taken on day 63 after the first injection. Between 29 July and 7 August 2020, Cohort 1b enrolled about 27 adults aged 18-55 years at one site in Boston, USA. As a vaccine, Ad26.COV2.S was a replication-incompetent adenovirus type 26 vector that expressed a prefusion-stabilized SARS-CoV-2 spike protein derived from the original Wuhan strain. The CDR3 runs 14 residues from the cysteine to the phenylalanine. The CDR3 DNA has 42 bases and is translated from base 1. According to the germline V gene (reference sequence), CDR1 reads LGHDT and CDR2 reads YNNKEL. The germline V end is reduced by 4 bases and the J end by 2 bases; junction bases left unmatched: 2.

TCRbeta CDR3 regions were sequenced with the immunoSEQ Assay. After extraction, genomic DNA underwent amplification by bias-controlled multiplex PCR, followed by high-throughput sequencing. The paper's processing steps were these. To quantify the absolute abundance of every unique TCRbeta CDR3 region, sequences were collapsed and filtered. Usable DNA was measured by amplifying reference genes present in all nucleated cells, and TCRbeta template counts were normalized to that usable DNA to estimate T cell fraction. Repertoire TCRs were annotated as SARS-CoV-2-specific when V gene, CDR3 amino acid sequence and J gene were exactly matched to a known reactive TCR set. The reference SARS-CoV-2 TCR set was obtained from MIRA and was filtered for enrichment in COVID-19-positive ImmuneCODE repertoires, whereby public or cross-reactive TCRs were removed. Using the MIRA antigens, annotated TCRs were further analysed by specific ORF or by position within an ORF. Depth was the summed frequency of annotated unique rearrangements, while breadth was defined as annotated unique rearrangements over total unique productive rearrangements. Two-sided Wilcoxon rank-sum tests were applied when comparing TCR breadth between groups. TCRdb took over this immuneACCESS table, retaining in-frame rearrangements with V and J assigned. Such tables are incomplete; in checked studies, under half of the missing clones stem from an unresolved V gene, and the remainder is unexplained. The DNA gave D and trimming, while V, J and clone size come from that table. The sample records about 350,000 clones, around 87% of which are singletons. The ten largest clones take up more than 3% of the sample.

Comments on this clone: Its specific antigen is unknown. No qualities accompany the bases; no much larger clone lies one base away.

The chain employs TRBV3-1 (or the pseudogene TRBV3-2) and TRBJ2-7; 10 bases in between match TRBD1. The sequence was obtained from a person aged 18-60 years who received the Ad26.COV2.S COVID-19 vaccine or a placebo. The material was peripheral blood, obtained in a trial of Ad26.COV2.S vaccine versus placebo. The CDR3 region: CASSRGTGAYEQYF. The sequenced DNA is TGTGCCAGCAGCCGCGGGACAGGGGCCTACGAGCAGTACTTC.